This T cell receptor (beta chain) was obtained from a study of cytomegalovirus exposure and HLA in healthy donors. Worth noting for this clone: Antigen: not known.

PCR primers comprised 60 Vbeta and 13 Jbeta primers. Per the authors' pipeline: Tens of millions of unique TCR beta chains, some 9.9 million of them shared, were counted by a later analysis. Using immunoSEQ multiplex PCR, the repertoire was profiled, and TCRdb retains in-frame clones only, with some absent. V and J calls and clone size are copied from that table; D and trimming were computed from the DNA. Here the sample spans around 110,000 clones, around 86% being singletons. Notes on the study in general: Data from an earlier analysis indicated that most TCR beta V segments were productive either about 90% or about 30% of the time. Available immune exposure information was restricted to CMV serostatus only.

Germline CDR1 reads MNHEY; CDR2 reads SMNVEV (reference sequence). This CDR3 has 18 amino acids. V gave up 2 bases and J gave up 2 bases; unmatched junction bases: 10. Specimen: PBMCs. The clonotype comes from a woman younger than 45 in good health and CMV-seronegative. This rearrangement joins TRBV27 to TRBJ2-3; 10 bases align to TRBD2. The CDR3 protein is CASSLRFPSGSITDTQYF. Here the CDR3 DNA reads TGTGCCAGCAGTTTAAGATTCCCTAGCGGGAGCATCACAGATACGCAGTATTTT.